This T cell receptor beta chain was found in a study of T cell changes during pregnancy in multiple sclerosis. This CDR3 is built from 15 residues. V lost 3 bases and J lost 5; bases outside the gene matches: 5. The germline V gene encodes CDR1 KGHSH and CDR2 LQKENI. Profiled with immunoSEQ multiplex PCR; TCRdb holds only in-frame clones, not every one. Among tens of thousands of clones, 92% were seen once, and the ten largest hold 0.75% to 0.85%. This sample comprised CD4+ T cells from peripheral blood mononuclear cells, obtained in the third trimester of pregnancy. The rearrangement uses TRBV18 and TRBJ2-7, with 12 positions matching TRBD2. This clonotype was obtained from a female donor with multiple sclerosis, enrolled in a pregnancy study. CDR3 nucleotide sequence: TGTGCCAGCTCACCCTTGACTAGCGGGAGCGACGAGCAGTACTTC. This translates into CASSPLTSGSDEQYF. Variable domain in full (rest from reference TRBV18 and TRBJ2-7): NAGVMQNPRHLVRRRGQEARLRCSPMKGHSHVYWYRQLPEEGLKFMVYLQKENIIDESGMPKERFSAEFPKEGPSILRIQQVVRGDSAAYFCASSPLTSGSDEQYFGPGTRLTVT.